This TCR beta chain is drawn from a study of T-cell reconstitution after alpha-beta-depleted transplantation in children. The germline V gene encodes CDR1 MGHDK and CDR2 SYGVNS. With 5 bases removed from V and 4 bases from J, the gap between germline ends came to 9 bases. CDR3 length equals 14 residues. TCRbeta library preparation incorporated unique molecular identifiers. TCRdb processed the PCR reads anew with MiXCR; each CDR3 protein has one entry. The sample consists of a few hundred thousand distinct CDR3 sequences, approximately 20% of them appearing once. The chain combines TRBV25-1 with TRBJ2-6, with D tentatively TRBD2 (6 bases). Sequenced material: PBMCs from the stem cell graft donor, taken from the stem cell graft. This receptor was taken from a human donor who donated a stem cell graft to a child with acute myeloid leukemia. Here the CDR3 reads CASSRLVGANVLTF. The CDR3 DNA reads as TGTGCCAGCAGTCGACTAGTGGGGGCCAACGTCCTGACTTTC.